A single sample is the source of the 16 T cell receptor beta chains below, sequenced in a study of blood T cell repertoires in COVID-19. The assay was immunoSEQ multiplex PCR, and TCRdb's table has in-frame clones only and misses some. The repertoire consists of more than 80,000 clones, with more than 60% occurring once and the leading ten covering approximately 19%. Material: peripheral blood. The receptors come from a woman of 80 years or more with active or convalescent COVID-19.

The CDR3 bases are TGTGCTAGTACCGGTTGGAGCTCAAATTCACCCCTCCACTTT. This codes for CASTGWSSNSPLHF. The chain joins TRBV12-5 to TRBJ1-6; D is unclear. CDR3 length equals 14 residues. Trimming left V 8 bases short and J 7 bases short, with 15 bases between. Germline V gene sequence: CDR1 LGHNT, CDR2 FRNRAP.

The CDR3 sequence: CASSLRRQEEQYF. For the CDR3, the DNA is TGTGCCAGCAGTTTAAGGAGACAGGAAGAGCAGTACTTC. The genes are TRBV27 and TRBJ2-7, with D possibly TRBD1 on 6 matching bases. The CDR3 has 13 residues. Germline-derived CDR1 and CDR2 are MNHEY and SMNVEV (reference sequence). The germline V and J ends were trimmed by 2 bases and 7 bases, with 12 bases remaining between them.

The rearrangement joins TRBV7-9 to TRBJ2-7; 12 bases align to TRBD1. The V and J ends lost 5 bases and 3 bases, in that order; junction bases with no gene match: 5. The CDR3 has 15 residues. Germline V gives CDR1 SEHNR, CDR2 FQNEAQ (reference sequence). CDR3 amino acids: CASSLGTGGFYEQYF. Here the CDR3 DNA reads TGTGCCAGCAGCCTCGGGACAGGGGGCTTCTACGAGCAGTACTTC.

The genes are TRBV29-1 and TRBJ1-1; the D gene is possibly TRBD1 (5 bases). The CDR3 totals 12 residues. Trimming stripped 6 bases from V and 1 base from J, with 9 bases between. Per the germline V gene, CDR1 is SQVTM and CDR2 is ANQGSEA. The CDR3: CSVPTENTEAFF. The CDR3 DNA reads TGCAGCGTACCGACAGAGAACACTGAAGCTTTCTTT.

V is TRBV7-2 and J is TRBJ2-3; maybe TRBD2 (6 bases). The CDR3 runs 16 residues. The germline V and J ends were trimmed by 0 bases and 1 base, with 11 bases remaining between them. The germline V gene encodes CDR1 SGHTA and CDR2 FQGNSA. This CDR3 is CASSLALAQGTDTQYF. In DNA, the CDR3 is TGTGCCAGCAGCTTAGCCCTAGCGCAGGGCACAGATACGCAGTATTTT.

DNA for the CDR3: TGTGCCAGCAGCAGCGACAGCACAGATACGCAGTATTTT. Amino acids: CASSSDSTDTQYF. V gene TRBV9 combines with J gene TRBJ2-3; D remains unclear. The germline gives CDR1 SGDLS, CDR2 YYNGEE. The CDR3 is made up of 13 amino acids. Trimming stripped 4 bases from V and 0 bases from J, with 6 bases between.

This chain connects TRBV3-1 (or the pseudogene TRBV3-2) to TRBJ2-6; 7 bases align to TRBD1. Per the germline V gene, CDR1 is LGHDT and CDR2 is YNNKEL (reference sequence). V lost 4 bases and J lost 0; bases outside the gene matches: 9. The CDR3 extends over 18 amino acids. The chain's CDR3 is CASSRAGTVFSGANVLTF. CDR3 in DNA: TGTGCCAGCAGCCGTGCCGGGACAGTTTTCTCTGGGGCCAACGTCCTGACTTTC.

The chain employs TRBV13 and TRBJ2-1; TRBD1 is a possible D gene (5 bases). CDR1 and CDR2 from the germline V gene are PRHDT and FYEKMQ (reference sequence). Trimming shortened V by 0 bases and J by 9 bases, and 9 bases separated the two germline ends. This CDR3 is 13 amino acids long. The CDR3 loop is CASSLGGLGEQFF. DNA for the CDR3: TGTGCCAGCAGCTTAGGGGGGCTCGGTGAGCAGTTCTTC. The full variable domain, completed using reference TRBV13 and TRBJ2-1, is AAGVIQSPRHLIKEKRETATLKCYPIPRHDTVYWYQQGPGQDPQFLISFYEKMQSDKGSIPDRFSAQQFSDYHSELNMSSLELGDSALYFCASSLGGLGEQFFGPGTRLTVL.

The V and J genes are TRBV2 and TRBJ2-3; TRBD2 aligns across 9 bases. Germline CDR1 is SNHLY and CDR2 is FYNNEI. The CDR3 is made up of 17 amino acids. The V gene end was trimmed by 6 bases and the J gene end by 1 base; junction bases not matched to a gene: 11. The CDR3 reads CASSPGTSMIGTDTQYF. The CDR3 DNA is TGTGCCAGCAGCCCCGGGACTAGCATGATCGGCACAGATACGCAGTATTTT.

J is TRBJ2-4 and V is TRBV9; possible D gene TRBD1, 5 bases. Germline assignment: CDR1 SGDLS and CDR2 YYNGEE. The CDR3 has 16 residues. V was shortened by 0 bases and J by 4 bases, with 14 bases between the two germline ends. CDR3 protein: CASSVEGDKPKNIQYF. CDR3 DNA sequence: TGTGCCAGCAGCGTAGAAGGGGATAAGCCAAAAAACATTCAGTACTTC.

The V gene is TRBV11-1, the J gene TRBJ1-1; no reliable D call. V was clipped by 4 bases and J by 0 bases, with 6 bases between them. The germline V gene encodes CDR1 SGHAT and CDR2 FQDESV (reference sequence). CDR3 length equals 13 residues. This CDR3 is CASSSTVNTEAFF. Here the CDR3 DNA reads TGTGCCAGCAGCTCCACAGTGAACACTGAAGCTTTCTTT.

The chain is built from TRBV2 and TRBJ2-3; D is unresolved. The V and J ends lost 5 bases and 0 bases respectively, with 6 bases between them. From germline, CDR1 is SNHLY and CDR2 FYNNEI. This CDR3 spans 13 amino acids. This chain's CDR3 is CASSLASTDTQYF. The CDR3 DNA reads TGTGCCAGCAGTTTAGCTAGCACAGATACGCAGTATTTT. The full variable domain, completed using reference TRBV2 and TRBJ2-3, is EPEVTQTPSHQVTQMGQEVILRCVPISNHLYFYWYRQILGQKVEFLVSFYNNEISEKSEIFDDQFSVERPDGSNFTLKIRSTKLEDSAMYFCASSLASTDTQYFGPGTRLTVL.

The chain recombines TRBV12-5 with TRBJ1-1; D call uncertain. CDR1 is LGHNT and CDR2 is FRNRAP in the germline V gene. V gave up 0 bases and J gave up 1 base, with 15 bases separating them. This CDR3 region has 17 residues. CDR3: CASGLVRGGGKNTEAFF. The CDR3 DNA sequence: TGTGCTAGTGGTTTGGTACGGGGTGGAGGGAAGAACACTGAAGCTTTCTTT.

The rearrangement joins TRBV9 to TRBJ2-3; no clear D gene. The CDR3 runs 13 residues. The V and J ends lost 0 bases and 6 bases respectively, with 8 bases between them. Germline V gene lookup returns CDR1 SGDLS and CDR2 YYNGEE. The CDR3 bases are TGTGCCAGCAGCGTAGATGTGGCCGATACGCAGTATTTT. Translated, it gives CASSVDVADTQYF.

The chain uses TRBV5-1 and TRBJ1-1; TRBD1 agrees at 7 bases. From germline, CDR1 is SGHRS and CDR2 YFSETQ. With 2 bases clipped from V and 4 bases from J, the junction kept 5 bases outside the gene matches. The CDR3 spans 14 residues. The CDR3 loop reads CASSLQGMGTEAFF. In nucleotides, the CDR3 is TGCGCCAGCAGCTTACAGGGGATGGGCACTGAAGCTTTCTTT.

The V gene is TRBV24-1, the J gene TRBJ2-3, with 10 bases identical to TRBD2. With V trimmed by 3 bases and J by 7 bases, 6 bases remained unmatched. CDR3 size: 15 residues. CDR1 is KGHDR and CDR2 is SFDVKD in the germline V gene. The CDR3 region is CATSDPGTSVNTQYF. In DNA form, the CDR3 reads TGTGCCACCAGTGATCCCGGGACTAGCGTCAATACGCAGTATTTT.